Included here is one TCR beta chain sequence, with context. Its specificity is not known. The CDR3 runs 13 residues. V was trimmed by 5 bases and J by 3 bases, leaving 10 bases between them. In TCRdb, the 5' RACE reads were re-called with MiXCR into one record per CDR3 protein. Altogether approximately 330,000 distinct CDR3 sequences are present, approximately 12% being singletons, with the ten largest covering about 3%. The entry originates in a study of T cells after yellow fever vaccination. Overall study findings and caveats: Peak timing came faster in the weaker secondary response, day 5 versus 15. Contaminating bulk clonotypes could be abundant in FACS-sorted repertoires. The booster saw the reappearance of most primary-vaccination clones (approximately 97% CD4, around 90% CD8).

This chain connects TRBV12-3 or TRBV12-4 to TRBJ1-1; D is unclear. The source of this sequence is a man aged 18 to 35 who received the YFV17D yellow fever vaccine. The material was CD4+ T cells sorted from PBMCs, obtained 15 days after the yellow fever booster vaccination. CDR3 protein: CASSHKRYTEAFF. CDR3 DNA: TGTGCCAGCAGTCACAAAAGGTACACTGAAGCTTTCTTT.